This T cell receptor (beta chain) was recorded in a study of T-cell memory formation after mild COVID-19 (dated by TCRdb to the early 2020s). Concerning the study at large: TCR sequence clusters from the two donors were found to be largely donor specific. Longitudinal TCRalpha and TCRbeta repertoire sequencing tracked T-cell clones expanding and contracting after mild COVID-19 in two donors. Two young, previously healthy adult volunteers made up the cohort, one male and one female.

Trimming removed 2 bases from V and 11 bases from J, leaving 16 bases between the germline ends. From the germline V gene, CDR1 is SGHTA and CDR2 is FQGNSA. The CDR3, from cysteine to phenylalanine, totals 13 residues. Only the CDR3 part of the read is kept: 39 bases, read in frame from the first base. What the work shows at the level of the full study, not this receptor alone: Some responding clones were detected in pre-infection memory, which suggested that pre-existing cross-reactive memory T cells had joined the SARS-CoV-2 response. The second-wave clones that peaked on day 37 were not confirmed to be SARS-CoV-2 specific. Contracting CD4+ clones appeared mostly in the CM and EM memory subsets, whereas CD8+ clones were enriched in EMRA. From day 15 to 85, contracting clones showed balanced CD4/CD8 phenotypes, whereas a second wave of clones that expanded from day 15 to 37 leaned towards CD4+. Only two mild cases were covered by the study, and larger cohorts that include severe cases with pre-infection samples were considered necessary.

TCRdb records Illumina NovaSeq 6000 as the sequencer. cDNA libraries for TCRalpha and TCRbeta were prepared by 5'RACE using constant-segment primers, with sample barcodes and unique molecular identifiers added. RNA was extracted from every sample with Trizol reagent. Libraries were amplified in two PCR steps, with a second sample barcode and Illumina TruSeq adapters added in the second step. The libraries were sequenced on an Illumina NovaSeq using 2 x 150 bp paired-end reads. Regarding the original processing steps: The reads were demultiplexed and collapsed into UMI-guided consensus sequences using migec v1.2.7. With mixcr v2.1.11, UMI consensuses were aligned to TRA and TRB V and J templates and assembled into clonotypes. A clonotype was counted as expanded or contracted only when both edgeR and NoisET called the clonotype significant, with the noise models trained on biological replicates. For edgeR calls, the thresholds were a false discovery rate-adjusted p below 0.01 and a log2 fold-change of 1. As an exploratory analysis of dynamics, max-normalized trajectories of the 1000 most abundant clonotypes were examined with PCA combined with hierarchical clustering. Each responding clone was given a CD4 or CD8 phenotype based on the CD4+ and CD8+ repertoires, which had been sequenced separately. TCRdb reran the public reads through fastp at Q25 and MiXCR, keeping productive beta chains. Here each entry gathers all rows of one CDR3 protein and keeps the most common genes and DNA. TCRdb's processing, not the study's, gives the V and J calls here. Recorded for this sample are approximately 54,000 distinct CDR3 sequences; 10% to 15% of them occurred a single time. The biggest ten clones account for roughly 22% of the sample.

The sample holds many counts of this clonotype. Its antigen remains unidentified. No base quality information exists; no much larger clone differs at one position. PBMCs were isolated by Ficoll-Paque density gradient centrifugation. This receptor was obtained from a man between 18 and 29 years old who had mild COVID-19 (a few samples of this study predate the infection). The sample titles of this study are shuffled in the database, so cell type and time point are left out; the donor was told from shared clones. Sequenced material: PBMCs or a T cell subset sorted from them (not recorded which). The chain links TRBV7-2 with TRBJ2-7; the D segment cannot be called with confidence. The nucleotides are TGTGCCAGCAGCTTAAATCAAAGGGATGTGGAGTACTTC. This sequence encodes CASSLNQRDVEYF.